This record looks at one T cell receptor (beta chain) sequence and its context. Sequencing used immunoSEQ multiplex PCR; TCRdb keeps in-frame clones, though not all of them. In the table there are under 200,000 clones, about 94% of which are singletons. The entry originates in a study of control samples from healthy donors and cancer patients. J lost 6 bases, V lost 3 bases, and 5 bases had no gene match. CDR3 length equals 14 residues. From germline, CDR1 is SNHLY and CDR2 FYNNEI. The chain combines TRBV2 with TRBJ2-3, with 8 bases fitting TRBD1. The receptor was isolated from a man aged 55 to 69 with colorectal cancer. The sequenced sample consisted of PBMCs. The CDR3 region has the DNA TGTGCCAGCAGTGACCCCAGGGGGCCGGATACGCAGTATTTT. Residues: CASSDPRGPDTQYF.